This T cell receptor (beta chain) was recorded in a study of Graves' ophthalmopathy and Graves' hyperthyroidism. The CDR3 loop spans 14 amino acids. Germline V gene sequence: CDR1 SGHDT, CDR2 YYEEEE. The V and J ends lost 0 bases and 1 base respectively, with 7 bases between them. RNA transcripts provided the template for amplifying TCR beta CDR3 regions. The first-round RT-PCR employed HTBI primers together with the Qiagen OneStep RT-PCR kit. A multiplex PCR was then performed as the second round. MiXCR, run by TCRdb on the multiplex PCR reads, gives a single entry per CDR3 protein. The table records 500,000 to 800,000 distinct CDR3 sequences, about two fifths of them present only once. This clonotype was seen ten or more times.

The sequence was obtained from an adult man with Graves' ophthalmopathy. Material: peripheral blood. The J gene is TRBJ1-1, the V gene TRBV5-6; D not certain. CDR3 residues: CASSLERRNTEAFF. CDR3 nucleotides: TGTGCCAGCAGCTTGGAACGGAGGAACACTGAAGCTTTCTTT.